Each of the 26 T cell receptor beta chains below was sequenced from the same sample in a study of tissue T cells after allogeneic stem cell transplantation. TCRdb's copy holds only in-frame clones and misses some; the assay was immunoSEQ multiplex PCR. The sample has tens of thousands of clones; 72% are singletons. Input material: spleen. Receptors were obtained from a female BALB/c mouse in good health. This line is of MHC haplotype H2-d.

This clone came up once. Any gene name here is a mouse gene name. The read ends 1 residue early relative to the CDR3; the germline J gene fills the gap. The gene calls are TRBV13-1 and TRBJ1-1, with 10 bases that match TRBD1. Germline V CDR1 and CDR2: NSHNY, SYGAGN. V dropped 3 bases and J dropped 4; count of bases not matched to a gene: 3. The CDR3 loop spans 14 amino acids. CDR3 in amino acids: CASSGQGASTEVFF. Incomplete CDR3 DNA: TGTGCCAGCAGTGGACAGGGGGCTAGCACAGAAGTCTTC.

With regard to this clone: Gene labels here are mouse ones. The read gets to within 1 residue of the CDR3 end, and the germline J gene fills in the rest. This chain uses TRBV2 with TRBJ2-3; 10 bases fit TRBD2. The germline CDR1 and CDR2 sequences are LGHNA and YSYQKL. V gave up 0 bases and J gave up 4 bases; unmatched junction bases: 4. This CDR3 is built from 16 residues. CDR3 bases read: TGTGCCAGCAGCCAAGATGGGACTGGGGCTACAGAAACGCTGTAT. This sequence encodes CASSQDGTGATETLY. The full CDR3 reads CASSQDGTGATETLYF.

Remarks on this clone: The gene names here belong to mouse. Read data end 1 residue before the CDR3 end; the end is taken from the germline J gene. This chain links TRBV1 with TRBJ2-7; D gene uncertain. The V end was cut by 4 bases, the J end by 3 bases, with 7 bases between. The germline CDR1 and CDR2 sequences are NSQYPW and LRSPGD (reference sequence). CDR3 size: 12 residues. CDR3 DNA, as far as it was read: TGCACCTGCAGTGGAGGCCTCTATGAACAGTAC. It specifies CTCSGGLYEQY. The complete CDR3 reads CTCSGGLYEQYF.

This clone was observed a single time. Gene labels here are mouse ones. Sequencing ends 1 residue short of the CDR3 end; the germline J gene provides the rest. The chain carries TRBV13-2 and TRBJ2-1; D gene ambiguous. CDR1 NNHNN and CDR2 SYGAGS come from the germline V gene (reference sequence). Trimming shortened V by 3 bases and J by 6 bases, and 4 bases separated the two germline ends. The CDR3 contains 11 residues. The DNA read from the CDR3 is TGTGCCAGCGGTGGGGTTGCTGAGCAGTTC. It encodes CASGGVAEQF. The full CDR3 protein reads CASGGVAEQFF.

As regards this clone: Gene labels here are mouse ones. The read ends 1 residue early relative to the CDR3; the germline J gene fills the gap. The chain uses TRBV20 and TRBJ2-7; 8 positions agree with TRBD2. Germline CDR1 GFQATS, CDR2 STVNSAI. This CDR3 spans 11 amino acids. V shed 6 bases, J shed 4 bases, and the junction held 2 bases outside the gene matches. The CDR3 DNA, read in part, is TGTGGTGCAGTGGGGGGGTATGAACAGTAC. Protein product: CGAVGGYEQY. The entire CDR3 protein reads CGAVGGYEQYF.

This clone was recorded a few times. Germline and genes here are mouse. Sequencing ends 1 residue short of the CDR3 end; the germline J gene provides the rest. The V and J genes are TRBV13-1 and TRBJ2-7, with D possibly matching TRBD1 (5 bases). Per the germline V gene, CDR1 is NSHNY and CDR2 is SYGAGN. Trimming stripped 3 bases from V and 0 bases from J, with 13 bases between. The CDR3 covers 15 residues. The CDR3 reads CASSVLTDSSYEQYF. CDR3 DNA (partial): TGTGCCAGCAGTGTTCTGACAGACAGCTCCTATGAACAGTAC.

A note on this clone: All gene names here are mouse names. Read data end 1 residue before the CDR3 end; the end is taken from the germline J gene. V is TRBV31 and J is TRBJ2-4; either TRBD1 or TRBD2 may supply D (5 bases each). V gave up 1 base and J gave up 2 bases, with 7 bases separating them. Germline V gene data show CDR1 as GKSSPN and CDR2 as SITVG. The CDR3 sequence is 13 residues long. This CDR3 reads CAWSRGTQNTLYF. The sequenced part of the CDR3 DNA is TGTGCCTGGAGTCGGGGGACTCAAAACACCTTGTAC.

The table lists this clone with a count of one. Mouse names are used for the genes. CDR3: CAWSLQGARSDYTF. CDR3 DNA, as far as it was read: TGTGCCTGGAGCCTTCAGGGGGCCCGCTCCGACTACACC. V is TRBV31 and J is TRBJ1-2; 8 positions agree with TRBD1. Sequencing ends 1 residue short of the CDR3 end; the germline J gene provides the rest. The junction had 7 bases not matched to a gene; V was cut back by 3 bases and J by 4 bases. CDR1 is GKSSPN and CDR2 is SITVG in the germline V gene. The CDR3 is made up of 14 amino acids.

With respect to this clone: One junction end does not reproduce the germline sequence, and a read error may be involved. Mouse gene names and germline throughout. The read ends 1 residue shy of where the CDR3 ends; the end is completed using the germline J gene. The V gene is TRBV1, the J gene TRBJ2-1; possible D gene TRBD1, 7 bases. The CDR3 loop spans 16 amino acids. CDR1 NSQYPW and CDR2 LRSPGD come from the germline V gene (reference sequence). The DNA read from the CDR3 is TGCACCTGCAGTGCATCCTCAGGGGGGAACTATGCTGGGCAGTTC. Translating it yields CTCSASSGGNYAGQF. The full CDR3 protein reads CTCSASSGGNYAGQFF.

This clone has just one count. The gene names given are mouse names. The read ends 1 residue before the CDR3 terminus; that terminus is restored from the germline J gene. The J gene is TRBJ1-4, the V gene TRBV4; 10 bases agree with TRBD1. V shed 8 bases, J shed 0 bases, and the junction held 0 bases outside the gene matches. Germline V gene data show CDR1 as LGHDT and CDR2 as YNNKQL (reference sequence). The CDR3 contains 14 residues. The covered CDR3 bases are TGTGCCAGCGGGACAGGGGTTTCCAACGAAAGATTATTT. It is translated as CASGTGVSNERLF. The complete CDR3 sequence is CASGTGVSNERLFF.

Turning to this clone: Gene names and germline refer to mouse. Read data end 1 residue before the CDR3 end; the end is taken from the germline J gene. Different DNA sequences within this sample yield the same CDR3. The V call is TRBV13-2, the J call TRBJ2-7; D gene unclear. From germline, CDR1 is NNHNN and CDR2 SYGAGS (reference sequence). V was trimmed by 1 base and J by 4 bases, leaving 6 bases between them. This CDR3 has 12 amino acids. CDR3 region: CASGDRNYEQYF. The CDR3 DNA, read in part, is TGTGCCAGCGGTGATCGGAATTATGAACAGTAC.

This clone was seen just once. Each gene name is a mouse one. The CDR3 end falls 1 residue outside the read, so it is completed with the germline J gene. The V and J genes are TRBV13-3 and TRBJ2-3; D is perhaps TRBD1 (5 bases). The CDR3 consists of 15 residues. Trimming stripped 1 base from V and 1 base from J, with 10 bases between. The germline V gene has CDR1 NNHDY and CDR2 SYVADS. The CDR3 bases that were read are TGTGCCAGCAGTGATAGCAGGGCGGGTGCAGAAACGCTGTAT. This sequence encodes CASSDSRAGAETLY. The whole CDR3 sequence is CASSDSRAGAETLYF.

Of note for this clone: Here the gene names and germline are mouse. The read falls 1 residue short of the CDR3 end, and the missing part is taken from the germline J gene. This chain uses TRBV31 with TRBJ1-1; TRBD1 aligns across 8 bases. The CDR3 loop spans 15 amino acids. The V and J ends lost 1 base and 1 base, in that order; junction bases with no gene match: 5. Germline-derived CDR1 and CDR2 are GKSSPN and SITVG. The CDR3 region is CAWSPPDRVNTEVFF. The covered CDR3 bases are TGTGCCTGGAGTCCACCGGACAGGGTGAACACAGAAGTCTTC. The entire variable domain, with the rest obtained from reference TRBV31 and TRBJ1-1, is as follows: AQTIHQWPVAEIKAVGSPLSLGCTIKGKSSPNLYWYWQATGGTLQQLFYSITVGQVESVVQLNLSASRPKDDQFILSTEKLLLSHSGFYLCAWSPPDRVNTEVFFGKGTRLTVV.

Regarding this clone: The gene symbols are mouse symbols. The CDR3 end falls 1 residue outside the read, so it is completed with the germline J gene. V gene TRBV19 combines with J gene TRBJ2-3; D remains unclear. The CDR3 has 14 amino acids. The V and J ends lost 6 bases and 0 bases respectively, with 11 bases between them. Germline lookup yields CDR1 FNHDT and CDR2 SITEND (reference sequence). CDR3 in amino acids: CASTSGFSAETLYF. CDR3 bases read: TGTGCCAGCACCTCGGGTTTTAGTGCAGAAACGCTGTAT.

As regards this clone: Gene names and germline match the mouse. Sequencing ends 1 residue short of the CDR3 end; the germline J gene provides the rest. V and J are TRBV4 and TRBJ2-3; 7 bases are a match to TRBD2. Germline-derived CDR1 and CDR2 are LGHDT and YNNKQL (reference sequence). There are 15 residues in the CDR3. Germline trimming cut 4 bases from V and 0 bases from J; bases unmatched to any gene: 4. The CDR3 region is CASSWGGTSAETLYF. The CDR3 bases that were read are TGTGCCAGCAGCTGGGGGGGAACTAGTGCAGAAACGCTGTAT.

Note on this clone: Gene names refer to mouse genes. The read terminates 1 residue before the CDR3 end, so the remaining end is supplied by the germline J gene. The chain combines TRBV4 with TRBJ2-3, with D possibly being TRBD2 (6 bases). Germline CDR1 LGHDT, CDR2 YNNKQL (reference sequence). The CDR3 loop spans 15 amino acids. V was trimmed by 3 bases and J by 0 bases, leaving 10 bases between them. The CDR3: CASSYGTTSAETLYF. The CDR3 DNA, read in part, is TGTGCCAGCAGCTACGGGACTACTAGTGCAGAAACGCTGTAT.

There are a few counts of this clone. Gene names denote mouse genes. CDR3 DNA (partial): TGTGCCAGCAGGCAAGGGGGGGGACCTTATGAACAGTAC. Its protein is CASRQGGGPYEQY. The whole CDR3 sequence is CASRQGGGPYEQYF. The V gene is TRBV4, the J gene TRBJ2-7; a possible D gene is TRBD2 (7 bases). The CDR3 end falls 1 residue outside the read, so it is completed with the germline J gene. Trimming shortened V by 6 bases and J by 4 bases, and 16 bases separated the two germline ends. The CDR3 sequence is 14 residues long. Germline values: CDR1 LGHDT, CDR2 YNNKQL (reference sequence).

Comments on this clone: Genes here carry mouse names. The read ends 1 residue before the CDR3 terminus; that terminus is restored from the germline J gene. The V and J genes are TRBV13-3 and TRBJ1-6, with 7 bases aligning to TRBD1. TRBJ1-6 is identified as an open reading frame with a role that is uncertain. The germline V gene has CDR1 NNHDY and CDR2 SYVADS. The junction had 6 bases not matched to a gene; V was cut back by 5 bases and J by 4 bases. CDR3 size: 15 residues. The CDR3 DNA, read in part, is TGTGCCAGCAGCGCCGGGACAGCATATAATTCGCCCCTCTAC. It specifies CASSAGTAYNSPLY. In full, the CDR3 is CASSAGTAYNSPLYF.

This clone was detected a few times. Mouse names are used for the genes. The read terminates 1 residue before the CDR3 end, so the remaining end is supplied by the germline J gene. The genes are TRBV5 and TRBJ1-5; no reliable D call. CDR1 and CDR2 (germline): LGHNA, YNLKQL (reference sequence). V lost 3 bases and J lost 4, with 7 bases in between. The CDR3 is made up of 13 amino acids. The sequenced part of the CDR3 DNA is TGTGCCAGCAGCCAGAGACATAACCAGGCTCCGCTT. It encodes CASSQRHNQAPL. The entire CDR3 sequence reads CASSQRHNQAPLF.

For this clone: Gene names follow the mouse nomenclature. The CDR3 DNA, read in part, is TGTGCCAGCAGTGACCCTGGACAGGGGGCTTATGCTGAGCAGTTC. Protein product: CASSDPGQGAYAEQF. The full CDR3 is CASSDPGQGAYAEQFF. The chain recombines TRBV13-1 with TRBJ2-1; 11 nucleotides align to TRBD1. Coverage ceases 1 residue before the CDR3 finishes, and the germline J gene fills in the end. The CDR3 consists of 16 residues. The germline V gene has CDR1 NSHNY and CDR2 SYGAGN. V dropped 2 bases and J dropped 4; count of bases not matched to a gene: 5.

Comments on this clone: The gene symbols are mouse symbols. The read falls 1 residue short of the CDR3 end, and the missing part is taken from the germline J gene. Other DNA sequences within the sample encode an identical CDR3. This chain links TRBV4 with TRBJ2-5; 10 bases line up with TRBD2. The CDR3 loop spans 14 amino acids. The V gene's germline CDR1 is LGHDT and CDR2 YNNKQL (reference sequence). J gave up 2 bases and V 6 bases, and 2 bases lay outside the gene matches. The DNA read from the CDR3 is TGTGCCAGCAGTGGACTGGGGGTCCAAGACACCCAGTAC. This translates into CASSGLGVQDTQY. The entire CDR3 sequence reads CASSGLGVQDTQYF.

Details on this clone: Gene names denote mouse genes. The read finishes 1 residue shy of the CDR3 end, and the germline J gene is used to complete it. The chain has TRBV13-3 and TRBJ1-2; D gene uncertain. V gave up 2 bases and J gave up 1 base, with 3 bases separating them. The CDR3 extends over 12 amino acids. In germline, CDR1 is NNHDY, CDR2 SYVADS. This CDR3 reads CASSDRNSDYTF. Incomplete CDR3 DNA: TGTGCCAGCAGTGACAGAAACTCCGACTACACC.

Details on this clone: Gene names and germline refer to mouse. The read gets to within 1 residue of the CDR3 end, and the germline J gene fills in the rest. The chain has TRBV5 and TRBJ2-5; 9 bases map to TRBD2. Germline assignment: CDR1 LGHNA and CDR2 YNLKQL (reference sequence). Trimming took 0 bases from V and 5 from J; bases not matched to a gene: 3. This CDR3 spans 15 amino acids. The DNA read from the CDR3 is TGTGCCAGCAGCCAAGACACTGGGGGGTCAGACACCCAGTAC. Residues: CASSQDTGGSDTQY. The full CDR3 protein is CASSQDTGGSDTQYF.

Note on this clone: Gene names are mouse gene names. The CDR3 end is not reached by the read, which stops 1 residue before it; the germline J gene fills it in. V usage is TRBV13-2 and J usage is TRBJ2-5, with 7 bases matching TRBD2. Germline V gene data show CDR1 as NNHNN and CDR2 as SYGAGS (reference sequence). CDR3 length: 16 residues. V lost 0 bases, J lost 0 bases, and 4 bases stayed unmatched. The CDR3 DNA, read in part, is TGTGCCAGCGGTGATGCTTGGGGGGATAACCAAGACACCCAGTAC. Protein sequence: CASGDAWGDNQDTQY. The whole CDR3 sequence reads CASGDAWGDNQDTQYF.

Remarks on this clone: Gene names refer to mouse genes. The CDR3 DNA, read in part, is TGCACCTGCAGTGCAGCCAGGGAGGGGCTCTATGAACAGTAC. This translates into CTCSAAREGLYEQY. The complete CDR3 reads CTCSAAREGLYEQYF. The rearrangement links TRBV1 to TRBJ2-7, with D perhaps assigned TRBD1 or TRBD2 (5 bases each). Read sequence stops 1 residue before the CDR3 end, and the germline J gene provides the missing end. The germline gives CDR1 NSQYPW, CDR2 LRSPGD (reference sequence). The V end was cut by 1 base, the J end by 3 bases, with 13 bases between. There are 15 residues in the CDR3. The full variable domain, with the rest looked up from reference TRBV1 and TRBJ2-7, is VTLLEQNPRWRLVPRGQAVNLRCILKNSQYPWMSWYQQDLQKQLQWLFTLRSPGDKEVKSLPGADYLATRVTDTELRLQVANMSQGRTLYCTCSAAREGLYEQYFGPGTRLTVL.

A remark on this clone: Gene names follow the mouse nomenclature. The read halts 1 residue ahead of the CDR3 end, with the missing end drawn from the germline J gene. The chain links TRBV13-2 to TRBJ2-2, with 9 nucleotides matching TRBD1. J was trimmed by 3 bases and V by 2 bases; bases with no gene match: 5. The germline CDR1 and CDR2 sequences are NNHNN and SYGAGS (reference sequence). The CDR3 contains 16 residues. The DNA read from the CDR3 is TGTGCCAGCGGTGAGCCCCGGGACAGGGACACCGGGCAGCTCTAC. This encodes CASGEPRDRDTGQLY. The whole CDR3 sequence reads CASGEPRDRDTGQLYF.